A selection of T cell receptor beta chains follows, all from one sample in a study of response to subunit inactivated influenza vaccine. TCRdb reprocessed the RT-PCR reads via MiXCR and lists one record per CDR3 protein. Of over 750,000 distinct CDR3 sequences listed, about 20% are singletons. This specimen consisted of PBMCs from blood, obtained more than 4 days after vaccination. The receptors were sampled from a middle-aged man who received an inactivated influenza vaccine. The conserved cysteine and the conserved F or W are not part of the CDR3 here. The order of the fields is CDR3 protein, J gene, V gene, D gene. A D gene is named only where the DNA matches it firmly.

CDR3aa: ATSYGAGEVTDTQY
j_gene: TRBJ2-3
v_gene: TRBV24-1
d_gene: TRBD2

CDR3aa: ASSLLSTGWNTEAF
j_gene: TRBJ1-1
v_gene: TRBV28
d_gene: -

CDR3aa: ASSSTGTRNTGELF
j_gene: TRBJ2-2
v_gene: TRBV5-1
d_gene: TRBD2

CDR3aa: SAYPGKGTTDTQY
j_gene: TRBJ2-3
v_gene: TRBV20-1
d_gene: -

CDR3aa: SVASGSAYNEQF
j_gene: TRBJ2-1
v_gene: TRBV29-1
d_gene: TRBD2

CDR3aa: ASSQGLQGAKETQY
j_gene: TRBJ2-5
v_gene: TRBV4-2
d_gene: TRBD1

CDR3aa: SASPSGQGRQETQY
j_gene: TRBJ2-5
v_gene: TRBV20-1
d_gene: TRBD1

CDR3aa: ASVIRSGGAYNEQF
j_gene: TRBJ2-1
v_gene: TRBV7-2
d_gene: TRBD2

CDR3aa: ASSEVTGDNEQF
j_gene: TRBJ2-1
v_gene: TRBV6-1
d_gene: TRBD1

CDR3aa: SARDPNSRTGGNEQF
j_gene: TRBJ2-1
v_gene: TRBV20-1
d_gene: TRBD1

CDR3aa: ASSLALRGETQY
j_gene: TRBJ2-5
v_gene: TRBV5-6
d_gene: -

CDR3aa: ASSSHLRQNYGYT
j_gene: TRBJ1-2
v_gene: TRBV6-2/TRBV6-3
d_gene: -

CDR3aa: ASSLLGAGDTQY
j_gene: TRBJ2-3
v_gene: TRBV7-3
d_gene: -

CDR3aa: ASSSEGAYEQY
j_gene: TRBJ2-7
v_gene: TRBV5-1
d_gene: -

CDR3aa: ASSLMAKSRRTEAF
j_gene: TRBJ1-1
v_gene: TRBV5-1
d_gene: -

CDR3aa: ASSPTGGSSYNEQF
j_gene: TRBJ2-1
v_gene: TRBV9
d_gene: -

CDR3aa: SVGDRAGSPLH
j_gene: TRBJ1-6
v_gene: TRBV29-1
d_gene: TRBD1

CDR3aa: ASSQEMENTEAF
j_gene: TRBJ1-1
v_gene: TRBV4-1
d_gene: -

CDR3aa: ASSWGRNTIY
j_gene: TRBJ1-3
v_gene: TRBV12-3/TRBV12-4
d_gene: -

CDR3aa: ASSIQGANEQY
j_gene: TRBJ2-7
v_gene: TRBV11-2
d_gene: TRBD1

CDR3aa: ASSITTSRYNYEQY
j_gene: TRBJ2-7
v_gene: TRBV19
d_gene: -

CDR3aa: SVSGGRVADTQY
j_gene: TRBJ2-3
v_gene: TRBV29-1
d_gene: TRBD2

CDR3aa: AWGITGGVSNEQF
j_gene: TRBJ2-1
v_gene: TRBV30
d_gene: TRBD1

CDR3aa: ASSPQFRTGGYGEQY
j_gene: TRBJ2-7
v_gene: TRBV27
d_gene: TRBD1

CDR3aa: ASSKGLVETQY
j_gene: TRBJ2-5
v_gene: TRBV5-1
d_gene: -

CDR3aa: ASRGLAGGTGELF
j_gene: TRBJ2-2
v_gene: TRBV5-1
d_gene: TRBD2

CDR3aa: ASTRTVAVTYNEQF
j_gene: TRBJ2-1
v_gene: TRBV2
d_gene: -

CDR3aa: ASSYSIRRGSGNLNTGELF
j_gene: TRBJ2-2
v_gene: TRBV6-2/TRBV6-3
d_gene: TRBD2

CDR3aa: SGRVNYEQY
j_gene: TRBJ2-7
v_gene: TRBV29-1
d_gene: -

CDR3aa: ASSAAGTHNEQF
j_gene: TRBJ2-1
v_gene: TRBV9
d_gene: -

CDR3aa: ASSLVYLGDKGEAF
j_gene: TRBJ1-1
v_gene: TRBV5-6
d_gene: -

CDR3aa: ASGKNTGELF
j_gene: TRBJ2-2
v_gene: TRBV6-6
d_gene: -

CDR3aa: ASSPRTGVDEQY
j_gene: TRBJ2-7
v_gene: TRBV4-1
d_gene: TRBD1

CDR3aa: ASSPHLGVAYEQY
j_gene: TRBJ2-7
v_gene: TRBV12-3/TRBV12-4
d_gene: -

CDR3aa: ASSQDSGRVRRNTIY
j_gene: TRBJ1-3
v_gene: TRBV4-1
d_gene: -

CDR3aa: SARDGRPYEQF
j_gene: TRBJ2-1
v_gene: TRBV20-1
d_gene: TRBD2

CDR3aa: SVEDAEGAF
j_gene: TRBJ1-1
v_gene: TRBV29-1
d_gene: -

CDR3aa: ASSLDQALGDGELF
j_gene: TRBJ2-2
v_gene: TRBV5-1
d_gene: -

CDR3aa: ASSSGLAGHEQF
j_gene: TRBJ2-1
v_gene: TRBV7-2
d_gene: TRBD2

CDR3aa: ASSLSVRNEQF
j_gene: TRBJ2-1
v_gene: TRBV27
d_gene: -

CDR3aa: ASSSAERLLDNEKLF
j_gene: TRBJ1-4
v_gene: TRBV7-9
d_gene: -

CDR3aa: SARPYRGVSYEQF
j_gene: TRBJ2-1
v_gene: TRBV20-1
d_gene: TRBD2

CDR3aa: ASSYKVTGGPDTQY
j_gene: TRBJ2-3
v_gene: TRBV6-5
d_gene: TRBD1

CDR3aa: ATQIGQQY
j_gene: TRBJ2-7
v_gene: TRBV24-1
d_gene: -

CDR3aa: SARVPRVDGYT
j_gene: TRBJ1-2
v_gene: TRBV20-1
d_gene: -

CDR3aa: ASSFSGASTDTQY
j_gene: TRBJ2-3
v_gene: TRBV7-2
d_gene: TRBD2

CDR3aa: ASSPRQGIDTQY
j_gene: TRBJ2-3
v_gene: TRBV4-3
d_gene: TRBD1

CDR3aa: TCSTPLAEFSGANVLT
j_gene: TRBJ2-6
v_gene: TRBV2
d_gene: TRBD2

CDR3aa: ASSLNAAYNEQF
j_gene: TRBJ2-1
v_gene: TRBV12-3/TRBV12-4
d_gene: -

CDR3aa: ASRWLGGADTQY
j_gene: TRBJ2-3
v_gene: TRBV12-3/TRBV12-4
d_gene: -